One and the same sample provided the 28 T cell receptor beta chains below, sequenced in a study of T cells after posttransplantation cyclophosphamide. The table came from immunoSEQ multiplex PCR; TCRdb's copy has only in-frame clones and leaves some out. This table holds about 22,000 clones, approximately 71% found once. The material sequenced was memory CD4+ T cells sorted from PBMCs. Receptors were obtained from a woman aged 55-69 years in good health, CMV-negative, and a related stem cell transplant donor.

This clone came up once. The V and J genes are TRBV4-1 and TRBJ2-7; D perhaps matches TRBD2 (6 bases). Germline lookup yields CDR1 MGHRA and CDR2 YSYEKL. V gave up 4 bases and J gave up 2 bases, with 18 bases separating them. The CDR3 spans 16 residues. The CDR3 region has the DNA TGCGCCAGCAGCCCTACCCCCGGGACTGATCCCTACGAGCAGTACTTC. Residues: CASSPTPGTDPYEQYF.

Only a few counts were recorded for this clone. The J gene is TRBJ1-6, the V gene TRBV7-2; 9 bases line up with TRBD1. The CDR3 is 15 residues long. Germline V gene lookup returns CDR1 SGHTA and CDR2 FQGNSA. V lost 5 bases to trimming and J lost 9 bases; unmatched junction nucleotides: 8. CDR3 amino acids: CASSLQTGGASPLHF. CDR3 DNA sequence: TGTGCCAGCAGCCTCCAGACAGGGGGTGCTTCACCCCTCCACTTT.

This clone was picked up a small number of times. The J gene is TRBJ2-5, the V gene TRBV9; a possible D gene is TRBD1 (5 bases). V lost 0 bases and J lost 3, with 9 bases in between. This CDR3 comprises 14 residues. CDR1 SGDLS and CDR2 YYNGEE come from the germline V gene. CDR3 coding DNA: TGTGCCAGCAGCGTAGCGGCAGGGAAAGAGACCCAGTACTTC. Its translation: CASSVAAGKETQYF.

The rearrangement joins TRBV4-1 to TRBJ1-1; possible D gene TRBD1, 5 bases. Per the germline V gene, CDR1 is MGHRA and CDR2 is YSYEKL. The CDR3 totals 17 residues. V lost 1 base, J lost 3 bases, and 18 bases lay in between. The CDR3 bases are TGCGCCAGCAGCCAAGGTCTTGCCCGAAAGGGGTACACTGAAGCTTTCTTT. This translates into CASSQGLARKGYTEAFF.

The V call is TRBV18, the J call TRBJ2-1, with 10 bases aligning to TRBD1. The CDR3 runs to 16 residues. Germline values: CDR1 KGHSH, CDR2 LQKENI. With V trimmed by 5 bases and J by 5 bases, 9 bases remained unmatched. CDR3 sequence reads: CASSTRTGGRDNEQFF. The CDR3 DNA reads as TGTGCCAGCTCAACACGGACAGGGGGGAGAGACAATGAGCAGTTCTTC.

This clone was seen more than once but under ten times. The V gene is TRBV7-2, the J gene TRBJ2-7, with D possibly TRBD2 on 5 matching bases. Germline V gives CDR1 SGHTA, CDR2 FQGNSA. CDR3 length equals 15 residues. With 5 bases removed from V and 3 bases from J, the gap between germline ends came to 17 bases. CDR3 DNA sequence: TGTGCCAGCAGCCCATCTCTTCAGCGGCGCTACGAGCAGTACTTC. This translates into CASSPSLQRRYEQYF.

This sequence joins TRBV2 and TRBJ2-7; D possibly corresponds to TRBD1 (5 bases). CDR3 size: 13 residues. CDR1 is SNHLY, CDR2 FYNNEI, per germline. The V end was cut by 7 bases, the J end by 3 bases, with 13 bases between. The CDR3 region is CASNRRGDYEQYF. DNA for the CDR3: TGTGCCAGCAATAGAAGGGGCGACTACGAGCAGTACTTC.

The chain recombines TRBV19 with TRBJ1-1, with no clear D. The CDR3 spans 12 residues. Germline values: CDR1 LNHDA, CDR2 SQIVND (reference sequence). Trimming pared 5 bases from V and 10 bases from J, leaving 14 bases between. The CDR3 DNA reads TGTGCCAGTAGTTCTGAGGGCGGTGGAGCTTTCTTT. Translating it yields CASSSEGGGAFF.

V and J are TRBV5-1 and TRBJ2-7, with 7 bases aligning to TRBD2. The CDR3 has 14 residues. Germline CDR1 SGHRS, CDR2 YFSETQ. The V and J ends lost 0 bases and 4 bases, in that order; junction bases with no gene match: 4. Here the CDR3 DNA reads TGCGCCAGCAGCTTGGGGACTAGTCAGTACGAGCAGTACTTC. Translated, it gives CASSLGTSQYEQYF.

The gene calls are TRBV4-1 and TRBJ2-5; a weak D match, TRBD1 (7 bases). V lost 1 base and J lost 3, with 18 bases in between. From germline, CDR1 is MGHRA and CDR2 YSYEKL. The CDR3 length is 17 residues. The CDR3 loop reads CASSQAPTGTGEETQYF. The CDR3 DNA follows: TGCGCCAGCAGCCAAGCCCCGACAGGGACTGGGGAAGAGACCCAGTACTTC.

The V call is TRBV10-1, the J call TRBJ1-5; 9 bases are a match to TRBD1. V was pared by 1 base and J by 1 base, with 8 bases of the junction left unmatched. CDR3 length: 18 amino acids. Looked up from germline, CDR1 is WNHNN and CDR2 is SYGVQD (reference sequence). The CDR3 coding sequence is TGCGCCAGCAGTGAGTGGTGGTTGACAGGGGGAAGCAATCAGCCCCAGCATTTT. Protein product: CASSEWWLTGGSNQPQHF.

The rearrangement uses TRBV9 and TRBJ2-2, with TRBD1 matching 7 bases. Trimming removed 4 bases from V and 6 bases from J; junction bases left unmatched: 6. CDR3 size: 14 residues. Germline assignment: CDR1 SGDLS and CDR2 YYNGEE. The chain's CDR3 is CASSTGQPAGELFF. DNA for the CDR3: TGTGCCAGCAGCACGGGACAGCCAGCCGGGGAGCTGTTTTTT.

The chain has TRBV5-4 and TRBJ2-3; 15 positions agree with TRBD2. Germline assignment: CDR1 SGHNT and CDR2 YYREEE (reference sequence). The CDR3 contains 16 residues. J was trimmed by 3 bases and V by 3 bases; bases with no gene match: 2. CDR3 sequence (DNA): TGTGCCAGCAGCTCGGGACTAGCGGGAGGTACAGATACGCAGTATTTT. This encodes CASSSGLAGGTDTQYF.

The rearrangement uses TRBV6-1 and TRBJ2-2, with a weak D call TRBD2 (6 bases). CDR1 is MNHNS, CDR2 SASEGT, per germline. V was shortened by 1 base and J by 3 bases, with 27 bases between the two germline ends. This CDR3 is built from 21 residues. CDR3 nucleotides: TGTGCCAGCAGTGAAGGCCGAGGCGGCGGGCGGGGACTTGCTTACACCGGGGAGCTGTTTTTT. Translation gives CASSEGRGGGRGLAYTGELFF.

The rearrangement uses TRBV9 and TRBJ1-1, with a tentative D call TRBD1 (6 bases). Germline V gene sequence: CDR1 SGDLS, CDR2 YYNGEE. V was trimmed by 3 bases and J by 1 base, leaving 16 bases between them. The CDR3 totals 16 residues. CDR3 protein: CASSALGGAWNTEAFF. The CDR3 DNA sequence: TGTGCCAGCAGCGCCTTGGGGGGGGCTTGGAACACTGAAGCTTTCTTT.

This clone has a handful of counts. J is TRBJ1-6 and V is TRBV2; tentative D call: TRBD1 (6 bases). Germline V gene lookup returns CDR1 SNHLY and CDR2 FYNNEI. The CDR3 has 13 amino acids. CDR3 residues: CAAGQTPMAPLHF. CDR3 DNA: TGTGCAGCCGGACAGACTCCTATGGCACCCCTCCACTTT.

This chain connects TRBV7-2 to TRBJ1-1; 8 bases match TRBD1. The V segment lost 5 bases and the J segment 1 base; nucleotides outside the gene matches: 6. Germline V gene lookup returns CDR1 SGHTA and CDR2 FQGNSA. This CDR3 is built from 15 residues. The CDR3 DNA is TGTGCCAGCAGCGCGGCAGGGGGCGCGAACACTGAAGCTTTCTTT. Residues: CASSAAGGANTEAFF.

This sequence joins TRBV29-1 and TRBJ2-3, with D tentatively TRBD2 (6 bases). CDR1 and CDR2 from the germline V gene are SQVTM and ANQGSEA. This CDR3 region has 14 residues. V was shortened by 8 bases and J by 1 base, with 16 bases between the two germline ends. CDR3 sequence (DNA): TGCAGCTCTGGGGGGACGTATGGCACAGATACGCAGTATTTT. It codes for CSSGGTYGTDTQYF.

The chain carries TRBV28 and TRBJ1-6; D is undetermined. Germline V gene sequence: CDR1 MDHEN, CDR2 SYDVKM. The CDR3 covers 13 residues. V was pared by 6 bases and J by 2 bases, with 5 bases between. CDR3 sequence reads: CASRSPYNSPLHF. In DNA, the CDR3 is TGTGCCAGCAGATCTCCCTATAATTCACCCCTCCACTTT. Filled out from reference TRBV28 and TRBJ1-6, the complete variable domain reads DVKVTQSSRYLVKRTGEKVFLECVQDMDHENMFWYRQDPGLGLRLIYFSYDVKMKEKGDIPEGYSVSREKKERFSLILESASTNQTSMYLCASRSPYNSPLHFGNGTRLTVT.

V gene TRBV5-1 combines with J gene TRBJ2-3; 10 positions agree with TRBD2. CDR1 SGHRS and CDR2 YFSETQ come from the germline V gene. CDR3 length: 15 residues. V lost 4 bases, J lost 4 bases, and 6 bases stayed unmatched. CDR3 loop: CASSGGLAAADTQYF. As DNA, the CDR3 is TGCGCCAGCAGCGGAGGACTAGCGGCGGCAGATACGCAGTATTTT.

This chain connects TRBV7-2 to TRBJ1-6, with a tentative D call TRBD1 (6 bases). The CDR3 extends over 14 amino acids. The V gene's germline CDR1 is SGHTA and CDR2 FQGNSA. Trimming removed 2 bases at V and 7 bases at J, with 9 bases between. The CDR3 spells CASSLNRDNSPLHF. As DNA, the CDR3 is TGTGCCAGCAGCTTAAACAGGGACAATTCACCCCTCCACTTT.

CDR3 residues: CTSSLTREGVSPLHF. The CDR3 bases are TGTACCAGCAGCTTAACGCGGGAGGGGGTTTCACCCCTCCACTTT. This sequence joins TRBV7-2 and TRBJ1-6; a possible D gene is TRBD1 (6 bases). The length of the CDR3 is 15 residues. Germline CDR1 and CDR2: SGHTA and FQGNSA. V lost 2 bases and J lost 9, with 14 bases in between.

This clone appeared a single time. The chain couples TRBV21-1 to TRBJ2-7; the DNA was not compared with TRBD1, the D call given in the table. TRBV21-1 is a recognized pseudogene. The CDR3 spans 17 residues. The CDR3 DNA reads TGTGCCAGCAGCAAAGATTCCCGGGACAGGATCTCCTACGAGCAGTACTTC. It is translated as CASSKDSRDRISYEQYF.

The V gene is TRBV7-9, the J gene TRBJ1-6; TRBD1 aligns across 7 bases. V was clipped by 5 bases and J by 7 bases; unmatched bases: 8. Germline-derived CDR1 and CDR2 are SEHNR and FQNEAQ (reference sequence). The CDR3 is made up of 15 amino acids. CDR3 coding DNA: TGTGCCAGCAGCCCGGACGACAGGGACAATTCACCCCTCCACTTT. This sequence encodes CASSPDDRDNSPLHF.

By frequency in the sample, this clone is medium-sized. J is TRBJ1-4 and V is TRBV7-3, with TRBD1 identical over 11 bases. The junction had 3 bases not matched to a gene; V was cut back by 5 bases and J by 10 bases. The V gene's germline CDR1 is SGHTA and CDR2 FQGTGA. CDR3 size: 13 residues. CDR3 sequence reads: CASSQGQGGKLFF. Here the CDR3 DNA reads TGTGCCAGCAGCCAGGGACAGGGGGGAAAACTGTTTTTT. The complete variable domain, with remaining parts taken from reference TRBV7-3 and TRBJ1-4, reads GAGVSQTPSNKVTEKGKYVELRCDPISGHTALYWYRQSLGQGPEFLIYFQGTGAADDSGLPNDRFFAVRPEGSVSTLKIQRTERGDSAVYLCASSQGQGGKLFFGSGTQLSVL.

V usage is TRBV6-1 and J usage is TRBJ1-1; maybe TRBD1 (5 bases). The CDR3 consists of 14 residues. Germline V gene data show CDR1 as MNHNS and CDR2 as SASEGT. V was clipped by 1 base and J by 1 base, with 7 bases between them. The CDR3 DNA sequence: TGTGCCAGCAGTGAAGTGACAGCGAACACTGAAGCTTTCTTT. Amino acid sequence: CASSEVTANTEAFF.

This chain joins TRBV19 and TRBJ2-1; possible D gene TRBD2, 6 bases. The CDR3 consists of 13 residues. Trimming shortened V by 5 bases and J by 8 bases, and 13 bases separated the two germline ends. Germline loops: CDR1 LNHDA, CDR2 SQIVND (reference sequence). The DNA for the CDR3 is TGTGCCAGTAGTGGACGGAGGGGCGATGAGCAGTTCTTC. It is translated as CASSGRRGDEQFF.

This clone was picked up a small number of times. The chain is built from TRBV7-9 and TRBJ1-2; 10 bases fit TRBD1. Germline lookup yields CDR1 SEHNR and CDR2 FQNEAQ (reference sequence). The CDR3 runs 15 residues. Losses at the gene ends were 5 bases for V and 8 bases for J; bases not matched to a gene: 11. CDR3 sequence reads: CASSLTGTGEKGYTF. CDR3 bases: TGTGCCAGCAGCCTTACCGGGACAGGGGAGAAGGGCTACACCTTC.